What follows is one T cell receptor beta chain and its context. Its antigen is unidentified. Germline-derived CDR1 and CDR2 are LGHDT and YNNKEL (reference sequence). Trimming took 1 base from V and 1 from J, leaving 7 bases between them. The CDR3 runs 14 residues. Using its own MiXCR run on the 5' RACE reads, TCRdb lists one record per CDR3 protein. Of 42,000 or so distinct CDR3 sequences listed, around 10% are singletons. This record belongs to a study of early T cells in non-severe SARS-CoV-2 infection. The wider study: Unsorted whole blood bulk RNA was sequenced, with unpaired chains.

Overall study results and limits: Matching against VDJdb likely underestimated virus-specific expansions, favoring anti-spike CD8.

The sequence was obtained from an adult who was a healthcare worker with PCR-confirmed SARS-CoV-2 infection or an uninfected control (not recorded which). The sample taken for sequencing was whole blood. The chain uses TRBV3-1 and TRBJ1-1; no reliable D call. The CDR3 nucleotides are TGTGCCAGCAGCCAAGTAGGCGGGAACACTGAAGCTTTCTTT. Translation gives CASSQVGGNTEAFF.